A selection of T cell receptor beta chains follows, all from one sample in a study of T cell changes during pregnancy in multiple sclerosis. Data came from immunoSEQ multiplex PCR; TCRdb stores just in-frame clones and leaves some out. The sample gives some 38,000 clones, nearly 90% of which show up once; 0.45% to 0.7% is in the top ten. The sample in question was CD4+ T cells from peripheral blood mononuclear cells, obtained in the second trimester of pregnancy. Receptors were obtained from a female donor with multiple sclerosis, enrolled in a pregnancy study. CDR3s include the opening cysteine and the closing phenylalanine or tryptophan. A D gene is named only where the DNA matches it firmly. Clone size is not always given. Where it is, it says once, few, many or a class for expanded clones.

J	V	size	D	DNA	CDR3
TRBJ1-5	TRBV6-1	.	.	TGTGCCAGCAGTGCCTCCGGGGTACACTCTCAGCCCCAGCATTTT	CASSASGVHSQPQHF
TRBJ2-7	TRBV19	.	TRBD2	TGTGCCAGTAGTCCCCAACAGACAGGACCGGGACTAGCGCACTCCTACGAGCAGTACTTC	CASSPQQTGPGLAHSYEQYF
TRBJ2-3	TRBV7-3	once	.	TGTGCCAGCAGCTTAACGAGTGTAAACACAGATACGCAGTATTTT	CASSLTSVNTDTQYF
TRBJ1-2	TRBV18	.	TRBD1	TGTGCCAGCTCACCCCAAAACCCCCTCGGACAGGGAAGTAGGTTTGGCTACACCTTC	CASSPQNPLGQGSRFGYTF
TRBJ2-7	TRBV6-6	.	TRBD2	TGTGCCAGCGCACCACTAGCGGGAGATGGATCATGGTACTTC	CASAPLAGDGSWYF
TRBJ2-1	TRBV11-2	.	.	TGTGCCAGCAGCTTAGCGGGTTTCATCTCGGATGAGCAGTTCTTC	CASSLAGFISDEQFF
TRBJ2-3	TRBV9	.	.	TGTGCCAGCAGCCCCCACTGGGATACGCAGTATTTT	CASSPHWDTQYF
TRBJ2-1	TRBV27	.	TRBD2	TGTGCCAGCAGTTTTTTAGCGGGAGGGCCCTACAATGAGCAGTTCTTC	CASSFLAGGPYNEQFF
TRBJ2-7	TRBV15	.	TRBD2	TGTGCCACCAGCAGAGATGGGAAAGCGGGAGCCGAGCAGTACTTC	CATSRDGKAGAEQYF
TRBJ2-7	TRBV28	.	.	TGTGCCAGCACCCCTGGGGGGGCCCACGAGCAGTACTTC	CASTPGGAHEQYF